The count of the clone carrying this T cell receptor (beta chain) is one. Antigen specificity is unknown. In nominal health when sampled, donors likely had unrecorded immune exposures nonetheless. The sample comes from a study of cytomegalovirus exposure and HLA in healthy donors. Looking at the study overall: Unique TCRs numbering about 87 million, obtained from HLA-typed donors, made up an early data release. General study points: Later on, an analysis showed TCR association rates differing by HLA locus, with DRB1 the most and HLA-C the fewest. Specific recognition of CMV antigens was confirmed in vitro for a few chains (all CMV-associated).

Germline V gene lookup returns CDR1 GTSNPN and CDR2 SVGIG (reference sequence). V lost 6 bases to trimming and J lost 0 bases, with 9 bases between them. This CDR3 has 13 amino acids. PCR was performed using 60 Vbeta and 13 Jbeta primers. The protocol was immunoSEQ multiplex PCR, while the TCRdb copy is restricted to in-frame clones and leaves out a portion. The sample has some 130,000 clones; 60% to 80% are singletons. The chain joins TRBV30 to TRBJ1-3, with D maybe TRBD1 (5 bases). The source is a female donor in good health and CMV-seronegative. Input material: PBMCs. CDR3: CACGGGSGNTIYF. For the CDR3, the DNA is TGTGCCTGTGGGGGGGGCTCTGGAAACACCATATATTTT.